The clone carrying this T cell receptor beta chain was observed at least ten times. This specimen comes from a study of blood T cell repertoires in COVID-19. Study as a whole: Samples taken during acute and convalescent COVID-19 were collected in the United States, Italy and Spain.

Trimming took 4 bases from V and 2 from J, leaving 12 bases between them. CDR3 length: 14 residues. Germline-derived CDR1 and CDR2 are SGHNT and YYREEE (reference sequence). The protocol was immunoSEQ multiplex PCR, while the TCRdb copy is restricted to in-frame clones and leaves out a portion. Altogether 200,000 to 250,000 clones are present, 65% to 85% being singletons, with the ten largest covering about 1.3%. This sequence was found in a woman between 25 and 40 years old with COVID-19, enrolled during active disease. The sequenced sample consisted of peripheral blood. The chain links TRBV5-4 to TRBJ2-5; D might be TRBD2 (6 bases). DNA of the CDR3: TGTGCCAGCAGCCCGGGGGTCCTACAAGAGACCCAGTACTTC. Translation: CASSPGVLQETQYF.